The rows below give T cell receptor beta chains drawn from one sample of a study of shared clonotypes between healthy human individuals. Sequenced by immunoSEQ multiplex PCR; TCRdb stores in-frame clones only, minus some. The data show more than 1,200,000 clones, approximately 98.5% seen once. The sequenced sample was naive CD4+ T cells sorted from blood. The origin of the receptors is a man between 25 and 39 years old in good health. CDR3s include the opening cysteine and the closing phenylalanine or tryptophan. The order of the fields is CDR3 protein, CDR3 DNA, J gene, clone size, V gene, D gene. The D gene is left open where the match is weak. Where a row states a size, it is once, few, many or the class of an expanded clone; other rows omit it.

CDR3 protein: CASSLFEGARYNEQFF
CDR3 DNA: TGTGCCAGCAGTTTGTTTGAGGGAGCCCGCTACAATGAGCAGTTCTTC
J gene: TRBJ2-1
clone size: -
V gene: TRBV28
D gene: -

CDR3 protein: CASSLEIGGPGGYTF
CDR3 DNA: TGTGCCAGCAGCTTAGAGATTGGAGGACCGGGTGGCTACACCTTC
J gene: TRBJ1-2
clone size: -
V gene: TRBV11-2
D gene: -

CDR3 protein: CASSGATPSTDTQYF
CDR3 DNA: TGTGCCAGCAGCGGCGCGACCCCTAGCACAGATACGCAGTATTTT
J gene: TRBJ2-3
clone size: -
V gene: TRBV5-4
D gene: -

CDR3 protein: CASRVGGPVQETQYF
CDR3 DNA: TGTGCCAGCAGAGTCGGCGGGCCCGTACAAGAGACCCAGTACTTC
J gene: TRBJ2-5
clone size: -
V gene: TRBV6-6
D gene: -

CDR3 protein: CASSPGGVLGETQYF
CDR3 DNA: TGCGCCAGCAGCCCCGGGGGGGTCCTAGGGGAGACCCAGTACTTC
J gene: TRBJ2-5
clone size: -
V gene: TRBV5-1
D gene: TRBD2

CDR3 protein: CASSLGGTGGTGELFF
CDR3 DNA: TGTGCCAGCAGCTTAGGAGGGACAGGGGGCACCGGGGAGCTGTTTTTT
J gene: TRBJ2-2
clone size: -
V gene: TRBV11-3
D gene: TRBD1

CDR3 protein: CASSVAGTSDYEQFF
CDR3 DNA: TGTGCCAGCAGCGTAGCAGGGACTAGCGACTATGAGCAGTTCTTC
J gene: TRBJ2-1
clone size: -
V gene: TRBV9
D gene: TRBD2

CDR3 protein: CASTHPGQGRYEQYF
CDR3 DNA: TGTGCCAGCACCCATCCGGGACAGGGGCGCTACGAGCAGTACTTC
J gene: TRBJ2-7
clone size: -
V gene: TRBV11-3
D gene: TRBD1

CDR3 protein: CASSERALTLGELFF
CDR3 DNA: TGTGCCAGCAGTGAAAGGGCGCTCACCTTAGGTGAGCTGTTTTTT
J gene: TRBJ2-2
clone size: once
V gene: TRBV6-1
D gene: -

CDR3 protein: CASSAVGRSSGANVLTF
CDR3 DNA: TGCGCCAGCAGCGCGGTAGGCAGGTCCTCTGGGGCCAACGTCCTGACTTTC
J gene: TRBJ2-6
clone size: -
V gene: TRBV5-1
D gene: -

CDR3 protein: CASSFLSGRVASNTGELFF
CDR3 DNA: TGTGCCAGCAGCTTTTTGAGCGGGAGGGTAGCTTCGAACACCGGGGAGCTGTTTTTT
J gene: TRBJ2-2
clone size: -
V gene: TRBV7-2
D gene: TRBD2

CDR3 protein: CASSSPNASPDTQYF
CDR3 DNA: TGTGCCAGTAGTTCACCAAACGCTAGCCCAGATACGCAGTATTTT
J gene: TRBJ2-3
clone size: -
V gene: TRBV19
D gene: -

CDR3 protein: CASSESGTGLTGANVLTF
CDR3 DNA: TGTGCCAGCAGCGAATCCGGGACAGGGTTGACTGGGGCCAACGTCCTGACTTTC
J gene: TRBJ2-6
clone size: -
V gene: TRBV5-4
D gene: TRBD1

CDR3 protein: CASSPEGAPGQGKNEQFF
CDR3 DNA: TGTGCCAGCAGCCCCGAAGGTGCCCCGGGACAGGGTAAGAATGAGCAGTTCTTC
J gene: TRBJ2-1
clone size: -
V gene: TRBV5-4
D gene: TRBD1

CDR3 protein: CSVSPGRLAGVDYEQYF
CDR3 DNA: TGCAGCGTCTCCCCGGGGAGGCTAGCGGGAGTGGATTACGAGCAGTACTTC
J gene: TRBJ2-7
clone size: -
V gene: TRBV29-1
D gene: TRBD2

CDR3 protein: CASRLNHEQYF
CDR3 DNA: TGTGCCAGCAGACTTAATCACGAGCAGTACTTC
J gene: TRBJ2-7
clone size: -
V gene: TRBV27
D gene: -

CDR3 protein: CASSRDRTGQNVLTF
CDR3 DNA: TGTGCCAGCAGCCGGGACCGGACAGGCCAAAACGTCCTGACTTTC
J gene: TRBJ2-6
clone size: -
V gene: TRBV6-5
D gene: TRBD1

CDR3 protein: CASSLGLLAGGPDTREQYF
CDR3 DNA: TGTGCCAGCAGCTTGGGCCTGCTAGCGGGAGGGCCAGATACGCGGGAGCAGTACTTC
J gene: TRBJ2-7
clone size: -
V gene: TRBV11-2
D gene: TRBD2

CDR3 protein: CASRAAGAYNEQFF
CDR3 DNA: TGTGCCAGCAGAGCAGCGGGAGCCTACAATGAGCAGTTCTTC
J gene: TRBJ2-1
clone size: -
V gene: TRBV2
D gene: TRBD2

CDR3 protein: CATSRDPLGGGGEQYF
CDR3 DNA: TGTGCCACCAGCAGAGACCCCCTAGGGGGCGGGGGTGAGCAGTACTTC
J gene: TRBJ2-7
clone size: -
V gene: TRBV15
D gene: -

CDR3 protein: CASSPSGGDEQYF
CDR3 DNA: TGTGCCAGCTCACCAAGCGGCGGGGACGAGCAGTACTTC
J gene: TRBJ2-7
clone size: -
V gene: TRBV18
D gene: -

CDR3 protein: CASSLEGVASTDTQYF
CDR3 DNA: TGTGCCAGCAGCTTGGAAGGAGTAGCTAGCACAGATACGCAGTATTTT
J gene: TRBJ2-3
clone size: -
V gene: TRBV5-8
D gene: -

CDR3 protein: CASSLAWAVVFVF
CDR3 DNA: TGTGCCAGCAGCTTGGCGTGGGCGGTCGTTTTCGTCTTC
J gene: TRBJ2-1
clone size: once
V gene: TRBV5-4
D gene: -